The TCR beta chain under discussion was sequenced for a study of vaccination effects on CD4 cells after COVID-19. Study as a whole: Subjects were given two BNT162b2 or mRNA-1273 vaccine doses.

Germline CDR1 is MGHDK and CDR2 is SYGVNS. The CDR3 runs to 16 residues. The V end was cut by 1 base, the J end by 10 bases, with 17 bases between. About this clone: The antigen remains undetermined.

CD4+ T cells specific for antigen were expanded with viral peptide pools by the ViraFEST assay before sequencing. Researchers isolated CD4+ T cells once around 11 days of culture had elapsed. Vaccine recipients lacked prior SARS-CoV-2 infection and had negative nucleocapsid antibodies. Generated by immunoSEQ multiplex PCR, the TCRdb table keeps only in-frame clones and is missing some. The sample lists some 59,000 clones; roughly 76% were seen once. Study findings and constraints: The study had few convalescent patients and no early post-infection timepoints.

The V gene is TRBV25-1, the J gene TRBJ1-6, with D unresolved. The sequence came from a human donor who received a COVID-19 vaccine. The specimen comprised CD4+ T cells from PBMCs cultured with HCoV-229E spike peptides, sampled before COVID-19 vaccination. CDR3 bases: TGTGCCAGCAGTGAATGGGGATCCGGGGTTGGCTCACCCCTCCACTTT. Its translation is CASSEWGSGVGSPLHF.